Sequencing of this T cell receptor beta chain was carried out in a study of T cell repertoires in cytomegalovirus infection. Study summary: CMV epitopes, recently identified HLA-C-restricted and well-studied HLA-B-restricted, were used. CMV infection and matching HLA type were both indicated by public TCR beta signatures.

TCRdb analysed the reads with MiXCR anew, one entry per CDR3 protein. The sample has some 920,000 distinct CDR3 sequences; approximately 31% are singletons. With respect to this clonotype: The antigen remains unidentified.

V gave up 4 bases and J gave up 4 bases, with 18 bases separating them. From germline, CDR1 is SGDLS and CDR2 YYNGEE. This CDR3 region has 16 residues. This TCR was sampled from a human donor in good health (CMV status not recorded). Some clones in this sample may be carry-over from other donors' samples. The rearrangement uses TRBV9 and TRBJ2-1; tentatively, D is TRBD1 (6 bases). The sequenced sample was cultured CD8+ T cells from PBMCs, obtained from culture after CMV antigen stimulation. The CDR3, as DNA: TGTGCCAGCAGCCAAAGGACAGCCGGTAAATACAATGAGCAGTTCTTC. As protein: CASSQRTAGKYNEQFF.